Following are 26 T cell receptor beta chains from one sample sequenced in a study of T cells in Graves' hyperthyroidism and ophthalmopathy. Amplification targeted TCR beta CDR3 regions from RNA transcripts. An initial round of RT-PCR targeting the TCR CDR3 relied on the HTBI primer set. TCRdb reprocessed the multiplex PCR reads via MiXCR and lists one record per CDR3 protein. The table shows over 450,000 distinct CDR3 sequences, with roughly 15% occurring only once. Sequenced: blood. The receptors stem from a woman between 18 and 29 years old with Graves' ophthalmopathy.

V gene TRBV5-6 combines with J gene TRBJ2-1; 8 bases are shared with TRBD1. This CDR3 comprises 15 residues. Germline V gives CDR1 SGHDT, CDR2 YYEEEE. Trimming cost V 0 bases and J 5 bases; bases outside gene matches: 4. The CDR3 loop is CASSLEDREDNEQFF. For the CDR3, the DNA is TGTGCCAGCAGCTTGGAGGACAGGGAGGACAATGAGCAGTTCTTC.

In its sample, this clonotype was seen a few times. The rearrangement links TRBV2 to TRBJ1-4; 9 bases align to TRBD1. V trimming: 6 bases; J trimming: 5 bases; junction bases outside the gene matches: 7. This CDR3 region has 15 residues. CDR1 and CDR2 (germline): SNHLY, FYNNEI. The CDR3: CASREGQGGNEKLFF. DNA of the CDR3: TGTGCCAGCAGGGAGGGACAGGGTGGAAATGAAAAACTGTTTTTT.

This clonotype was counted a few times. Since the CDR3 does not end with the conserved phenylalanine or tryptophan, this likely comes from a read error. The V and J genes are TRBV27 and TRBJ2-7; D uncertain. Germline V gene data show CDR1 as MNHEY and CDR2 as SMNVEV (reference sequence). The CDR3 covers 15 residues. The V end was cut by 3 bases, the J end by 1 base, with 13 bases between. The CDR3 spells CASSFSSGSSYEQYL. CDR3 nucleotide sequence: TGTGCCAGCAGTTTCTCCTCGGGTTCGTCCTACGAGCAGTACCTC.

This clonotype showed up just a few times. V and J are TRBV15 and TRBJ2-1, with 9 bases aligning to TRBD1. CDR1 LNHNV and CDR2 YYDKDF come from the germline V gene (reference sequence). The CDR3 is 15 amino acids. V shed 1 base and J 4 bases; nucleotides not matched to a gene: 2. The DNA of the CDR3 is TGTGCCACCAGCAGAGGCGGGACAGGGTACAATGAGCAGTTCTTC. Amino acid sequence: CATSRGGTGYNEQFF. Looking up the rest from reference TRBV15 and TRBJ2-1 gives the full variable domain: DAMVIQNPRYQVTQFGKPVTLSCSQTLNHNVMYWYQQKSSQAPKLLFHYYDKDFNNEADTPDNFQSRRPNTSFCFLDIRSPGLGDTAMYLCATSRGGTGYNEQFFGPGTRLTVL.

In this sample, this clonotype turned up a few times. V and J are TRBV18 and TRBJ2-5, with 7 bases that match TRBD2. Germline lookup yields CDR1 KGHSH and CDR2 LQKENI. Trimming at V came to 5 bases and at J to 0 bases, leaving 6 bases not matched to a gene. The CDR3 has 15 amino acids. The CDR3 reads CASSEGSGDQETQYF. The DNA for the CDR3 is TGTGCCAGCTCAGAAGGGAGCGGGGACCAAGAGACCCAGTACTTC.

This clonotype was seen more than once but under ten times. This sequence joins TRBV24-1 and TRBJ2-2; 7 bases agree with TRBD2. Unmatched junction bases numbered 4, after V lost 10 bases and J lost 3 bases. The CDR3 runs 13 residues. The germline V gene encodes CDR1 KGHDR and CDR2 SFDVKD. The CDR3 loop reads CATAGVHTGELFF. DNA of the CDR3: TGTGCCACGGCGGGGGTTCACACCGGGGAGCTGTTTTTT.

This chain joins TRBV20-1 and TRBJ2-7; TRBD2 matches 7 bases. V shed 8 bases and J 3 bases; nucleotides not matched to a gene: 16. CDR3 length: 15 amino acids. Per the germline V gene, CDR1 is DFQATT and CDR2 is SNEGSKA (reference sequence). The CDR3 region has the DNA TGCAGTCCTCTAGGCGCTAGCGGACCGGGCTACGAGCAGTACTTC. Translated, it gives CSPLGASGPGYEQYF.

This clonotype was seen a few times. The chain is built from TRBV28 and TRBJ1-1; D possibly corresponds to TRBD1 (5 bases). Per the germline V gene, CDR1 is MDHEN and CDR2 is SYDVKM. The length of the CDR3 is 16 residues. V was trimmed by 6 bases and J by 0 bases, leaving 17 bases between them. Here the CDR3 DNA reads TGTGCCAGCAGCCTAAGGGACGGATACTTGAACACTGAAGCTTTCTTT. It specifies CASSLRDGYLNTEAFF.

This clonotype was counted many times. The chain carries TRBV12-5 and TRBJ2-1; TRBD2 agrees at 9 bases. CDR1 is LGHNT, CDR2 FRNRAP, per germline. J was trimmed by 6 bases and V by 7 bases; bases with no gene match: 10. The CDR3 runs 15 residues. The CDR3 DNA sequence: TGTGCTAGTGCCCCGCCGACTAGCGGTCCCAATGAGCAGTTCTTC. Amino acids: CASAPPTSGPNEQFF. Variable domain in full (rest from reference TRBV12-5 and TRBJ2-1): DARVTQTPRHKVTEMGQEVTMRCQPILGHNTVFWYRQTMMQGLELLAYFRNRAPLDDSGMPKDRFSAEMPDATLATLKIQPSEPRDSAVYFCASAPPTSGPNEQFFGPGTRLTVL.

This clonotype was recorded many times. CDR3 nucleotides: TGTGCCAGCAGCTTAGGGGTTAGCGGCTACGAGCAGTACTTC. This translates into CASSLGVSGYEQYF. The rearrangement uses TRBV13 and TRBJ2-7; possible D gene TRBD2, 6 bases. Germline V CDR1 and CDR2: PRHDT, FYEKMQ (reference sequence). Trimming left V 0 bases short and J 3 bases short, with 9 bases between. The CDR3 contains 14 residues.

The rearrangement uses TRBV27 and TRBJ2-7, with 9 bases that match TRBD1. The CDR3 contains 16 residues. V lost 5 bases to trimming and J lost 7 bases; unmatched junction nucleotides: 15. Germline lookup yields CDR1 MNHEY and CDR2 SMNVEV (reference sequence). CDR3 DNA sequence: TGTGCCAGCAGTCCCGGACAGGGGCCCCGTTCGGGAGAGCAGTACTTC. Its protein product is CASSPGQGPRSGEQYF.

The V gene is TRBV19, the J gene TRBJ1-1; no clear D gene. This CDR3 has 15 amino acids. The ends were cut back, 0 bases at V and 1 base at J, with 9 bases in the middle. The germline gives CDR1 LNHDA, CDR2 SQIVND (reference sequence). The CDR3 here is CASSIDIGKNTEAFF. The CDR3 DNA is TGTGCCAGTAGTATAGATATTGGGAAGAACACTGAAGCTTTCTTT.

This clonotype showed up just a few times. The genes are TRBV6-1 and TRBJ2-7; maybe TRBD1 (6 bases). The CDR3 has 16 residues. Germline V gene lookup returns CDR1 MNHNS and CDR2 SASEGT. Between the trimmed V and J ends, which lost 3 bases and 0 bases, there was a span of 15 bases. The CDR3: CASSDPQGDTSYEQYF. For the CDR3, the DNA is TGTGCCAGCAGTGATCCTCAAGGGGACACCTCCTACGAGCAGTACTTC.

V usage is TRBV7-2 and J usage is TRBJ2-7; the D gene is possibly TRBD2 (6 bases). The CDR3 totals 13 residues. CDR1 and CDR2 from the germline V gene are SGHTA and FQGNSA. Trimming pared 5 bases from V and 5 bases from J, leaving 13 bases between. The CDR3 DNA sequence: TGTGCCAGCAGCGCGGAGGAGGGCCACGAGCAGTACTTC. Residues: CASSAEEGHEQYF.

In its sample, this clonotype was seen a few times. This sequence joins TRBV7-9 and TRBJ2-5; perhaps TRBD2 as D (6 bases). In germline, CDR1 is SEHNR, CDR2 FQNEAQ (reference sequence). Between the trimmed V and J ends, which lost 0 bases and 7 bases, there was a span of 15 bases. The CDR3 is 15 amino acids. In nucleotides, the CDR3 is TGTGCCAGCAGCTTAGCGCTCGTGGAGGAGGGGACCCAGTACTTC. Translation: CASSLALVEEGTQYF.

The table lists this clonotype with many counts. In DNA, the CDR3 is TGTGCCAGCAGTCACCGGGACACCCTTGAAGCTTTCTTT. Its protein product is CASSHRDTLEAFF. The chain links TRBV6-2 or TRBV6-3 to TRBJ1-1; TRBD1 might be the D (6 bases). CDR3 length: 13 amino acids. Trimming removed 5 bases from V and 7 bases from J, with 14 bases in between. Germline assignment: CDR1 MNHEY and CDR2 SVGEGT.

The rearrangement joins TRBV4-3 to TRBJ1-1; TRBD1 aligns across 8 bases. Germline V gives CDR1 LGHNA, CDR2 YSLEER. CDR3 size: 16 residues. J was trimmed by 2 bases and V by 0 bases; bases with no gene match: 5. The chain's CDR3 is CASSQDWDRTNTEAFF. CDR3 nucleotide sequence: TGCGCCAGCAGCCAAGACTGGGACAGGACAAACACTGAAGCTTTCTTT.

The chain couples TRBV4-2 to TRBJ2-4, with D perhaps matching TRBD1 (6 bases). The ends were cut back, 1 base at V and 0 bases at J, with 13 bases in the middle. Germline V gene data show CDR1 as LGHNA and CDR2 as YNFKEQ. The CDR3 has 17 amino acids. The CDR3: CASSQGPWGQAKNIQYF. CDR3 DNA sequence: TGTGCCAGCAGCCAAGGGCCATGGGGGCAAGCCAAAAACATTCAGTACTTC.

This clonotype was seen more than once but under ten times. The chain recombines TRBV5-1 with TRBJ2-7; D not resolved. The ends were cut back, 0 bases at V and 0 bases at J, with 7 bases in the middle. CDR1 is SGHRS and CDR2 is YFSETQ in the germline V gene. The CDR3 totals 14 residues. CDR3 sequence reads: CASSLGWSSYEQYF. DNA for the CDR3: TGCGCCAGCAGCTTGGGGTGGAGCTCCTACGAGCAGTACTTC.

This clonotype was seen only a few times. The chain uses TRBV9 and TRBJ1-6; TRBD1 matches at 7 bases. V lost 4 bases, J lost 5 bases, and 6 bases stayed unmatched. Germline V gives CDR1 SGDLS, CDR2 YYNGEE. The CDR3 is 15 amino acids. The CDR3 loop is CASSFGTADNSPLHF. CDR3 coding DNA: TGTGCCAGCAGCTTCGGGACAGCGGATAATTCACCCCTCCACTTT.

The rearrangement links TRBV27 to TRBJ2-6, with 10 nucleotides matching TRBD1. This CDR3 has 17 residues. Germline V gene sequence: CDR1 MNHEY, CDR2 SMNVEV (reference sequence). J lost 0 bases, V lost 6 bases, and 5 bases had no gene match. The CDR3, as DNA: TGTGCCAGCAGGGGGGACAGGGGCCTCTCTGGGGCCAACGTCCTGACTTTC. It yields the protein CASRGDRGLSGANVLTF.

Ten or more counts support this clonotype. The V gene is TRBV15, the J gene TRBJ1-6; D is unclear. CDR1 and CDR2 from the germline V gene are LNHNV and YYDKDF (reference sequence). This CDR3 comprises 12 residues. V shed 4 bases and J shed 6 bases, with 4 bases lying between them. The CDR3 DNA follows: TGTGCCACCAGCATGGGTAATTCACCCCTCCACTTT. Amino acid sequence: CATSMGNSPLHF.

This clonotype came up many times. The CDR3 here is CSGGGRVQETQYF. As DNA, the CDR3 is TGCAGTGGGGGGGGTCGGGTCCAAGAGACCCAGTACTTC. The genes are TRBV20-1 and TRBJ2-5; TRBD2 matches 7 bases. The germline CDR1 and CDR2 sequences are DFQATT and SNEGSKA (reference sequence). CDR3 length: 13 amino acids. The V segment lost 7 bases and the J segment 1 base; nucleotides outside the gene matches: 6.

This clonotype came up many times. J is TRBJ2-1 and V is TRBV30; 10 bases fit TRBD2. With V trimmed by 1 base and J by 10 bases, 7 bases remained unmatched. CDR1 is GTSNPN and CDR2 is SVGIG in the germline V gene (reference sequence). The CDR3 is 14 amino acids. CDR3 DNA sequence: TGTGCCTGGAGTGGGAGGGTAGCGGGAGGCGAGCAGTTCTTC. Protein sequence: CAWSGRVAGGEQFF.

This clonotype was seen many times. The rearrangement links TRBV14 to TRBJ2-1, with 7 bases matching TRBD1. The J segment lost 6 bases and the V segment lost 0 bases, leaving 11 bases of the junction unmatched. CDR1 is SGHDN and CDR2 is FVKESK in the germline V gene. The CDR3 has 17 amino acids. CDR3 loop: CASSQDRGGLFGNEQFF. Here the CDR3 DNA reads TGTGCCAGCAGCCAAGATCGAGGGGGCCTTTTTGGCAATGAGCAGTTCTTC.

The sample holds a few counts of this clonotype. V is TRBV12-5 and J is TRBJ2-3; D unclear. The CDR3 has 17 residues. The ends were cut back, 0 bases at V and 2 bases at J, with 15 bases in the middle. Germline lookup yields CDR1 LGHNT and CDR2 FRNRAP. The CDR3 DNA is TGTGCTAGTGGTTTGGTACTGTCCGAGCGCATCACAGATACGCAGTATTTT. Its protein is CASGLVLSERITDTQYF.